This T cell receptor (beta chain) was profiled in a study of blood T cell repertoires in COVID-19. Overall study context: Samples came from the United States, Italy and Spain, spanning acute and convalescent COVID-19. T cells, B-cell-depleted T cells, or PBMCs provided the cDNA or gDNA that served as material.

Authors' analysis steps: Amplification of reference gene primers was used by the study to estimate nucleated cell counts. Libraries were prepared by immunoSEQ multiplex PCR; TCRdb keeps only in-frame clonotypes and omits some of them. V, J and clone size are those of that table, while D and trimming were read from the DNA. The sample includes some 230,000 clones, around 83% seen only once; the top ten take 7.4%. This CDR3 has 19 residues. The sample was peripheral blood. The V gene is TRBV21-1, the J gene TRBJ2-3; the D call of TRBD2 is as the table states it, not checked on the DNA. TRBV21-1 is given as a pseudogene. The receptor comes from a woman aged 45-59 years with acute or convalescent COVID-19. CDR3 sequence reads: CASSTRLAGGPKYTDTQYF. The CDR3 bases are TGTGCCAGCAGCACCAGACTAGCGGGGGGCCCGAAGTACACAGATACGCAGTATTTT.